This section outlines one TCR beta chain sequence together with its context. This CDR3 comprises 13 residues. V was pared by 8 bases and J by 4 bases, with 6 bases of the junction left unmatched. Using its own MiXCR run on the 5' RACE reads, TCRdb lists one record per CDR3 protein. The profile shows roughly 42,000 distinct CDR3 sequences, approximately 31% of them singletons. This sequence was found in a female donor with breast cancer. The chain employs TRBV12-3 or TRBV12-4 and TRBJ1-2, with TRBD1 identical over 8 bases. What was sequenced was tumor-infiltrating memory CD4+ T cells sorted from the breast tumor. Subset: memory CD4+ T cells, CD4+CD45RO+CD25-. The CDR3 coding sequence is TGTGCCAGCGGACAGGGAAATGCCTATGGCTACACCTTC. Amino acid sequence: CASGQGNAYGYTF.